The 16 T cell receptor beta chains listed next were all sequenced from one sample in a study of T cell repertoires in cytomegalovirus infection (dated by TCRdb to the late 2010s). Explained via the paper, the treatment or condition label denotes: in vitro stimulation with specific CMV peptide epitopes to enrich CMV-specific T cells. These receptors' targets are unknown. Sequencing was carried out with an Illumina HiSeq 1500. In TCRdb, the public reads were trimmed at Q25 with fastp and aligned with MiXCR, with productive beta chains retained. Identical CDR3 protein sequences are pooled into one entry, listed with their most common genes and DNA. The sample table lists approximately 110,000 distinct CDR3 sequences, around 40% of them with a count of one. The top ten clonotypes cover about 74% of the sample. The source material was CD8+ T cells from cultured PBMCs, sampled from culture after CMV antigen stimulation. The receptor set was obtained from a human donor in good health (CMV status not recorded). Some clones in this sample may be carry-over from other donors' samples.

Notes on this clonotype: Compared with germline, one end of the junction differs, possibly owing to a read error. V and J are TRBV27 and TRBJ2-2; D may be TRBD1 or TRBD2 (6 bases each). CDR3 length equals 15 residues. Per the germline V gene, CDR1 is MNHEY and CDR2 is SMNVEV (reference sequence). The CDR3 here is CASSLWGANTGELFF. The DNA for the CDR3 is TGTGCCAGCAGTTTATGGGGGGCGAATACCGGGGAGCTGTTTTTT.

The chain is built from TRBV6-2 or TRBV6-3 and TRBJ2-7; 7 bases fit TRBD1. CDR1 and CDR2 from the germline V gene are MNHEY and SVGEGT. The CDR3 consists of 17 residues. V lost 6 bases, J lost 2 bases, and 16 bases stayed unmatched. CDR3 DNA sequence: TGTGCCAGCAGCCTCCCCCACGGACAGGAATATACCTACGAGCAGTACTTC. Protein product: CASSLPHGQEYTYEQYF.

This clonotype has just a few counts. This chain joins TRBV29-1 and TRBJ1-1; TRBD1 is a possible D gene (6 bases). This CDR3 has 13 amino acids. Germline assignment: CDR1 SQVTM and CDR2 ANQGSEA. V dropped 3 bases and J dropped 6 bases, with 14 bases sitting between them. CDR3 nucleotides: TGCAGCGTTGATAAGGGGGTTCGGTCTGAAGCTTTCTTT. Translated: CSVDKGVRSEAFF.

The genes are TRBV7-6 and TRBJ2-1; TRBD2 aligns across 13 bases. This CDR3 has 17 residues. The V gene's germline CDR1 is SGHVS and CDR2 FNYEAQ. The J segment lost 3 bases and the V segment lost 6 bases, leaving 8 bases of the junction unmatched. Here the CDR3 reads CASSLGTSGAFYNEQFF. The CDR3 nucleotides are TGTGCCAGCAGTTTGGGGACTAGCGGGGCCTTCTACAATGAGCAGTTCTTC.

J is TRBJ2-5 and V is TRBV7-6; D possibly corresponds to TRBD2 (5 bases). Germline CDR1 and CDR2: SGHVS and FNYEAQ. Trimming took off 3 bases at V and 1 base at J, with 12 bases between the two ends. CDR3 length: 15 residues. Here the CDR3 reads CASSLDWRLQETQYF. The CDR3 nucleotides read TGTGCCAGCAGCTTGGATTGGAGGCTCCAAGAGACCCAGTACTTC.

This clonotype turned up a few times. The chain joins TRBV7-2 to TRBJ2-7; D may be TRBD2 (5 bases). The germline CDR1 and CDR2 sequences are SGHTA and FQGNSA. Trimming shortened V by 5 bases and J by 5 bases, and 19 bases separated the two germline ends. This CDR3 region has 15 residues. CDR3 nucleotide sequence: TGTGCCAGCAGCCCTCGGGTCACCCCCGGGGACGAGCAGTACTTC. This gives the protein CASSPRVTPGDEQYF.

V and J are TRBV7-2 and TRBJ2-1; a possible D gene is TRBD2 (5 bases). There are 16 residues in the CDR3. V lost 2 bases and J lost 0, with 11 bases in between. CDR1 is SGHTA, CDR2 FQGNSA, per germline. DNA for the CDR3: TGTGCCAGCAGCTTATCAGGTAGCGTCTCCTACAATGAGCAGTTCTTC. Protein: CASSLSGSVSYNEQFF.

Only a few counts were recorded for this clonotype. The CDR3 region is CASSLSGSYGYTF. CDR3 DNA: TGTGCCAGCAGTTTATCGGGCAGCTATGGCTACACCTTC. The chain carries TRBV27 and TRBJ1-2; no clear D gene. Trimming removed 0 bases at V and 4 bases at J, with 6 bases between. The CDR3 sequence is 13 residues long. Germline assignment: CDR1 MNHEY and CDR2 SMNVEV (reference sequence).

J is TRBJ1-2 and V is TRBV12-3 or TRBV12-4; TRBD1 aligns across 8 bases. Trimming cost V 6 bases and J 6 bases; bases outside gene matches: 6. This CDR3 is built from 13 residues. The CDR3 DNA reads as TGTGCCAGCAGCTTGGGACAGGTGGATGGCTACACCTTC. Amino acids: CASSLGQVDGYTF.

The chain carries TRBV5-5 and TRBJ2-5; TRBD2 might be the D (6 bases). The V end lost 0 bases, the J end lost 4 bases, and 16 bases lay between the germline ends. Per the germline V gene, CDR1 is SGHKS and CDR2 is YYEKEE (reference sequence). This CDR3 region has 16 residues. CDR3 loop: CASSLGGVFGGETQYF. CDR3 DNA sequence: TGTGCCAGCAGCTTGGGCGGGGTGTTCGGGGGAGAGACCCAGTACTTC.

The chain carries TRBV10-3 and TRBJ1-5; D possibly corresponds to TRBD1 (5 bases). CDR3 length: 14 amino acids. Trimming cost V 0 bases and J 6 bases, with 9 bases left between them. CDR1 is ENHRY, CDR2 SYGVKD, per germline. The DNA of the CDR3 is TGTGCCATCAGTGAGTCGGGGACCACTCAGCCCCAGCATTTT. It codes for CAISESGTTQPQHF.

V and J are TRBV7-8 and TRBJ2-6; D remains unclear. V lost 4 bases and J 2 bases, leaving 6 bases between the germline ends. Germline CDR1 is SGHVS and CDR2 is FQNEAQ. This CDR3 region has 14 residues. CDR3 sequence reads: CASSYQTGANVLTF. The DNA of the CDR3 is TGTGCCAGCAGCTACCAGACTGGGGCCAACGTCCTGACTTTC.

The J gene is TRBJ1-1, the V gene TRBV9; D is possibly TRBD1 (5 bases). The V end was cut by 8 bases, the J end by 1 base, with 18 bases between. From germline, CDR1 is SGDLS and CDR2 YYNGEE. This CDR3 region has 15 residues. CDR3 loop: CARFIPRAGNTEAFF. CDR3 sequence (DNA): TGTGCCAGATTTATCCCCAGGGCAGGGAACACTGAAGCTTTCTTT. Drawing the rest from reference TRBV9 and TRBJ1-1, the complete variable domain is DSGVTQTPKHLITATGQRVTLRCSPRSGDLSVYWYQQSLDQGLQFLIQYYNGEERAKGNILERFSAQQFPDLHSELNLSSLELGDSALYFCARFIPRAGNTEAFFGQGTRLTVV.

The V gene is TRBV28, the J gene TRBJ2-2; 8 bases are a match to TRBD1. This CDR3 is 18 amino acids long. With V trimmed by 0 bases and J by 4 bases, 10 bases remained unmatched. Germline-derived CDR1 and CDR2 are MDHEN and SYDVKM. In DNA form, the CDR3 reads TGTGCCAGCAGTTTATGGGGTGGGGACCAGGGGGCCACCGGGGAGCTGTTTTTT. This translates into CASSLWGGDQGATGELFF.

This clonotype was seen a few times. The chain uses TRBV7-9 and TRBJ2-1, with 10 bases identical to TRBD1. Germline-derived CDR1 and CDR2 are SEHNR and FQNEAQ (reference sequence). There are 15 residues in the CDR3. Trimming took 4 bases from V and 6 from J; bases not matched to a gene: 6. The CDR3 coding sequence is TGTGCCAGCAGCTCCCCGGGACAGGGGTTCAATGAGCAGTTCTTC. Translated: CASSSPGQGFNEQFF.

This clonotype was counted between two and nine times. The CDR3 DNA sequence: TGTGCCAGCAGCGTCGGGGAGGCCGGGGAGCTGTTTTTT. Translated: CASSVGEAGELFF. This rearrangement joins TRBV7-6 to TRBJ2-2, with a weak D call TRBD2 (6 bases). V lost 5 bases and J 6 bases, leaving 10 bases between the germline ends. This CDR3 is 13 amino acids long. Germline CDR1 and CDR2: SGHVS and FNYEAQ.